These 18 T cell receptor beta chains originate from one sample sequenced in a study of blood T cell repertoires in COVID-19. Assay: immunoSEQ multiplex PCR; the TCRdb copy retains only in-frame clones and omits some. The repertoire holds 100,000 to 130,000 clones, with about 91% as singletons. Sequenced input: peripheral blood. These receptors originate from a man aged 50-59 years with active or convalescent COVID-19.

In DNA, the CDR3 is TGTGCCAGCAGTGAACAGGGGGGAGATACGCAGTATTTT. This codes for CASSEQGGDTQYF. V usage is TRBV2 and J usage is TRBJ2-3; weak D call: TRBD1 (7 bases). Germline V gives CDR1 SNHLY, CDR2 FYNNEI. The V and J ends lost 2 bases and 5 bases respectively, with 8 bases between them. The CDR3 runs to 13 residues.

J is TRBJ2-7 and V is TRBV5-6, with 13 bases lining up with TRBD2. The CDR3 is 16 residues long. J lost 4 bases, V lost 2 bases, and 6 bases had no gene match. CDR1 and CDR2 from the germline V gene are SGHDT and YYEEEE. The CDR3 sequence is CASSFTGTSGIYEQYF. CDR3 nucleotides: TGTGCCAGCAGCTTTACCGGGACTAGCGGGATTTACGAGCAGTACTTC. Full variable domain (rest looked up from reference TRBV5-6 and TRBJ2-7): DAGVTQSPTHLIKTRGQQVTLRCSPKSGHDTVSWYQQALGQGPQFIFQYYEEEERQRGNFPDRFSGHQFPNYSSELNVNALLLGDSALYLCASSFTGTSGIYEQYFGPGTRLTVT.

V and J are TRBV24-1 and TRBJ2-1; TRBD2 is a possible D gene (5 bases). The CDR3 length is 14 residues. CDR1 and CDR2 (germline): KGHDR, SFDVKD. V was trimmed by 4 bases and J by 4 bases, leaving 10 bases between them. CDR3 DNA: TGTGCCACCAGTGAGGAGACTACTTACAATGAGCAGTTCTTC. Amino acids: CATSEETTYNEQFF.

The chain is built from TRBV28 and TRBJ1-2, with TRBD1 identical over 12 bases. Germline V gene lookup returns CDR1 MDHEN and CDR2 SYDVKM. J gave up 7 bases and V 10 bases, and 10 bases lay outside the gene matches. CDR3 size: 14 residues. The CDR3, as DNA: TGTGCCACCCCGGGGGGACAGGGGGCCCTTGGCTACACCTTC. Amino acids: CATPGGQGALGYTF.

CDR3: CASRGPGGPSSGNTIYF. The CDR3 DNA sequence: TGTGCCAGTAGGGGGCCCGGAGGGCCCAGCTCTGGAAACACCATATATTTT. The chain has TRBV19 and TRBJ1-3; a possible D gene is TRBD1 (5 bases). From germline, CDR1 is LNHDA and CDR2 SQIVND (reference sequence). The CDR3 consists of 17 residues. V gave up 6 bases and J gave up 0 bases, with 18 bases separating them. The entire variable domain, with the rest obtained from reference TRBV19 and TRBJ1-3, is as follows: DGGITQSPKYLFRKEGQNVTLSCEQNLNHDAMYWYRQDPGQGLRLIYYSQIVNDFQKGDIAEGYSVSREKKESFPLTVTSAQKNPTAFYLCASRGPGGPSSGNTIYFGEGSWLTVV.

This chain links TRBV5-8 with TRBJ2-5; D unresolved. Germline V gene sequence: CDR1 SGHTS, CDR2 YDEGEE. The CDR3 sequence is 14 residues long. Trimming cost V 1 base and J 4 bases, with 11 bases left between them. CDR3 region: CASSLSFWAETQYF. The CDR3 region has the DNA TGTGCCAGCAGCTTGTCTTTCTGGGCAGAGACCCAGTACTTC. Complete variable domain (other parts from reference TRBV5-8 and TRBJ2-5): EAGVTQSPTHLIKTRGQQATLRCSPISGHTSVYWYQQALGLGLQFLLWYDEGEERNRGNFPPRFSGRQFPNYSSELNVNALELEDSALYLCASSLSFWAETQYFGPGTRLLVL.

The chain uses TRBV15 and TRBJ2-7; TRBD2 agrees at 8 bases. V shed 8 bases, J shed 6 bases, and the junction held 12 bases outside the gene matches. Germline lookup yields CDR1 LNHNV and CDR2 YYDKDF (reference sequence). The CDR3 extends over 14 amino acids. The DNA of the CDR3 is TGTGCCACCTCCGGGGGACTAGTTAAGTCCGAGCAGTACTTC. Protein sequence: CATSGGLVKSEQYF.

The chain employs TRBV24-1 and TRBJ2-5; TRBD1 matches at 11 bases. V was pared by 11 bases and J by 3 bases, with 4 bases of the junction left unmatched. This CDR3 comprises 13 residues. Germline V gene sequence: CDR1 KGHDR, CDR2 SFDVKD. CDR3 nucleotide sequence: TGTGCCATCGGACAGGGGGCGGAAGAGACCCAGTACTTC. It yields the protein CAIGQGAEETQYF.

The chain uses TRBV6-5 and TRBJ1-1; 9 nucleotides agree with TRBD1. CDR1 is MNHEY, CDR2 SVGAGI, per germline. CDR3 length equals 14 residues. J was trimmed by 5 bases and V by 4 bases; bases with no gene match: 5. In nucleotides, the CDR3 is TGTGCCAGCAGTTGGGACAGGGAGGGTACTGAAGCTTTCTTT. It translates to CASSWDREGTEAFF.

J is TRBJ1-4 and V is TRBV28, with 7 nucleotides matching TRBD1. The CDR3 extends over 14 amino acids. CDR1 and CDR2 (germline): MDHEN, SYDVKM. Trimming cost V 8 bases and J 7 bases; bases outside gene matches: 10. This CDR3 is CASQGGTVGEKLFF. The CDR3 nucleotides read TGTGCCAGCCAAGGCGGGACAGTGGGTGAAAAACTGTTTTTT.

This clone was recorded once. The chain has TRBV19 and TRBJ2-6; tentative D call: TRBD1 (6 bases). The CDR3 sequence is 18 residues long. Germline V gives CDR1 LNHDA, CDR2 SQIVND (reference sequence). V lost 2 bases to trimming and J lost 0 bases, with 14 bases between them. The CDR3 nucleotides are TGTGCCAGTAGTATAATGACAGGACCCCCCTCTGGGGCCAACGTCCTGACTTTC. Translation gives CASSIMTGPPSGANVLTF.

This clone was counted a single time. The V call is TRBV27, the J call TRBJ1-1, with TRBD1 as a possible D gene (5 bases). The CDR3 length is 15 residues. Germline-derived CDR1 and CDR2 are MNHEY and SMNVEV (reference sequence). V was pared by 7 bases and J by 4 bases, with 19 bases between. CDR3 nucleotide sequence: TGTGCCAGCAAAGTAGGGGCCTTGAGTTCCACTGAAGCTTTCTTT. Protein sequence: CASKVGALSSTEAFF.

CDR3 nucleotides: TGTGCCAGTAGTGGGGGACTAGCGGGGACAGATACGCAGTATTTT. Encoded protein: CASSGGLAGTDTQYF. The rearrangement links TRBV19 to TRBJ2-3; 13 bases are a match to TRBD2. This CDR3 has 15 residues. From germline, CDR1 is LNHDA and CDR2 SQIVND (reference sequence). The V and J ends lost 5 bases and 3 bases, in that order; junction bases with no gene match: 2.

This rearrangement joins TRBV7-2 to TRBJ1-2, with D tentatively TRBD1 (6 bases). With 1 base removed from V and 4 bases from J, the gap between germline ends came to 16 bases. From germline, CDR1 is SGHTA and CDR2 FQGNSA. This CDR3 comprises 16 residues. CDR3 sequence (DNA): TGTGCCAGCAGCTTAGGAGGGGGGGCAGGAGGCTATGGCTACACCTTC. It is translated as CASSLGGGAGGYGYTF.

Concerning this clone: One end of the junction varies from germline; a read error may be responsible. The chain employs TRBV15 and TRBJ2-5; D may be TRBD1 (5 bases). Germline V gene lookup returns CDR1 LNHNV and CDR2 YYDKDF (reference sequence). The CDR3 length is 18 residues. The CDR3: CATSRDRGQGDLGETQYF. CDR3 DNA: TGTGCCACCAGTAGAGATAGGGGCCAAGGAGACCTAGGAGAGACCCAGTACTTC.

The chain uses TRBV12-3 or TRBV12-4 and TRBJ1-6, with D possibly matching TRBD1 (5 bases). V dropped 10 bases and J dropped 7 bases, with 11 bases sitting between them. The CDR3 sequence is 12 residues long. This CDR3 is CAIGEGNSPLHF. In nucleotides, the CDR3 is TGTGCCATAGGGGAGGGGAATTCACCCCTCCACTTT.

The V call is TRBV10-3, the J call TRBJ2-7; 10 bases fit TRBD2. The CDR3 consists of 16 residues. The trim removed 3 bases at V and 5 bases at J, leaving 10 bases unmatched. The germline CDR1 and CDR2 sequences are ENHRY and SYGVKD. This CDR3 is CAISDPGLAGDHEQYF. DNA for the CDR3: TGTGCCATCAGTGACCCCGGCCTAGCGGGAGACCACGAGCAGTACTTC.

The chain has TRBV10-3 and TRBJ2-2; 7 bases are a match to TRBD2. V was clipped by 10 bases and J by 0 bases; unmatched bases: 8. The germline V gene encodes CDR1 ENHRY and CDR2 SYGVKD. The CDR3 contains 15 residues. The CDR3 loop is CATRSGTTNTGELFF. The CDR3 DNA follows: TGTGCCACCAGGTCTGGGACTACGAACACCGGGGAGCTGTTTTTT.